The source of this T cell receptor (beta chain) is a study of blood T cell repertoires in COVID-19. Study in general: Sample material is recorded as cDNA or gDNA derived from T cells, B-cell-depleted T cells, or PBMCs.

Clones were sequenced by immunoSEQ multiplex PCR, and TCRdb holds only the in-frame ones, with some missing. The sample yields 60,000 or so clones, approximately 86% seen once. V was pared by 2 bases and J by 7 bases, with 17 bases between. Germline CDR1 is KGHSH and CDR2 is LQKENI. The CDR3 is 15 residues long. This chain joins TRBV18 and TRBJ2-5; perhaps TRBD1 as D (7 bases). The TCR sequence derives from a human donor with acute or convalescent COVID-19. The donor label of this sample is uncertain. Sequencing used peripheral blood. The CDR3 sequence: CASSPSTGAGGTQYF. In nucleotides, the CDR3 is TGTGCCAGCTCACCATCCACAGGGGCCGGGGGGACCCAGTACTTC. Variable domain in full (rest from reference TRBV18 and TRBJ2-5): NAGVMQNPRHLVRRRGQEARLRCSPMKGHSHVYWYRQLPEEGLKFMVYLQKENIIDESGMPKERFSAEFPKEGPSILRIQQVVRGDSAAYFCASSPSTGAGGTQYFGPGTRLLVL.